Listed here are 12 T cell receptor beta chains from one sample, sequenced in a study of early T cells in non-severe SARS-CoV-2 infection. Using its own MiXCR run on the 5' RACE reads, TCRdb lists one record per CDR3 protein. The repertoire holds more than 20,000 distinct CDR3 sequences, with less than 7% as singletons. The material sequenced was whole blood. These receptors all stem from an adult who was a healthcare worker with PCR-confirmed SARS-CoV-2 infection or an uninfected control (not recorded which).

The chain recombines TRBV6-5 with TRBJ2-5; maybe TRBD2 (6 bases). The CDR3 loop spans 12 amino acids. Trimming removed 4 bases at V and 5 bases at J, with 8 bases between. Germline-derived CDR1 and CDR2 are MNHEY and SVGAGI. CDR3 sequence (DNA): TGTGCCAGCAGTTCCGGAGGGGAGACCCAGTACTTC. It is translated as CASSSGGETQYF.

This clonotype has a count of ten or more. The rearrangement uses TRBV11-2 and TRBJ2-1; D is uncertain. The CDR3 totals 11 residues. Germline values: CDR1 SGHAT, CDR2 FQNNGV. Trimming took off 5 bases at V and 12 bases at J, with 11 bases between the two ends. For the CDR3, the DNA is TGTGCCAGCAGCCCCACCAGTCGGCAGTTCTTC. As protein: CASSPTSRQFF. Looking up the rest from reference TRBV11-2 and TRBJ2-1 gives the full variable domain: EAGVAQSPRYKIIEKRQSVAFWCNPISGHATLYWYQQILGQGPKLLIQFQNNGVVDDSQLPKDRFSAERLKGVDSTLKIQPAKLEDSAVYLCASSPTSRQFFGPGTRLTVL.

This clonotype was picked up many times. CDR3 DNA: TGCGCCAGCAGCCCGGACCCGGGACAGGGGAATGGTGAGCAGTTCTTC. Encoded protein: CASSPDPGQGNGEQFF. The rearrangement uses TRBV4-1 and TRBJ2-1; the match to TRBD1 covers 10 bases. Trimming at V came to 4 bases and at J to 9 bases, leaving 12 bases not matched to a gene. The germline V gene has CDR1 MGHRA and CDR2 YSYEKL. The CDR3 spans 16 residues.

Relative to its sample, this clonotype is medium-sized. V gene TRBV10-3 combines with J gene TRBJ2-5; D is perhaps TRBD1 or TRBD2 (6 bases each). This CDR3 region has 15 residues. The germline V and J ends were trimmed by 6 bases and 5 bases, with 19 bases remaining between them. The germline CDR1 and CDR2 sequences are ENHRY and SYGVKD. The DNA of the CDR3 is TGTGCCATCAGCGGGGGACAACGGCCCGGGGAGACCCAGTACTTC. Protein: CAISGGQRPGETQYF.

This clonotype was recorded at least ten times. The chain carries TRBV18 and TRBJ2-1; TRBD1 matches 10 bases. With V trimmed by 6 bases and J by 6 bases, 11 bases remained unmatched. The CDR3 length is 16 residues. In germline, CDR1 is KGHSH, CDR2 LQKENI. The CDR3 sequence is CASSAMPGQGSNEQFF. The CDR3 coding sequence is TGTGCCAGCTCGGCTATGCCGGGACAGGGGTCCAATGAGCAGTTCTTC. The variable domain in full, with the rest retrieved from reference TRBV18 and TRBJ2-1, is NAGVMQNPRHLVRRRGQEARLRCSPMKGHSHVYWYRQLPEEGLKFMVYLQKENIIDESGMPKERFSAEFPKEGPSILRIQQVVRGDSAAYFCASSAMPGQGSNEQFFGPGTRLTVL.

This clonotype was found many times. This sequence joins TRBV10-3 and TRBJ2-3; a possible D gene is TRBD1 (6 bases). This CDR3 is built from 13 residues. CDR1 is ENHRY, CDR2 SYGVKD, per germline. The germline V and J ends were trimmed by 6 bases and 4 bases, with 11 bases remaining between them. The CDR3 nucleotides read TGTGCCATCAGACCCGCAGGGGCAGATACGCAGTATTTT. Amino acids: CAIRPAGADTQYF.

This clonotype qualifies as medium-sized (0.01 to 0.1%). This chain joins TRBV6-5 and TRBJ2-1; D unclear. Germline-derived CDR1 and CDR2 are MNHEY and SVGAGI. V lost 0 bases and J 4 bases, leaving 7 bases between the germline ends. The CDR3 sequence is 14 residues long. Written as DNA, the CDR3 is TGTGCCAGCAGTTACTCGACGCCTTACAATGAGCAGTTCTTC. Its translation: CASSYSTPYNEQFF.

This clonotype is termed medium-sized. The rearrangement joins TRBV5-6 to TRBJ1-2; 7 bases are a match to TRBD1. This CDR3 is built from 15 residues. The germline V gene has CDR1 SGHDT and CDR2 YYEEEE. V shed 0 bases, J shed 5 bases, and the junction held 7 bases outside the gene matches. CDR3 sequence reads: CASSLATGQPYGYTF. CDR3 DNA: TGTGCCAGCAGCTTGGCTACGGGACAGCCTTATGGCTACACCTTC.

The table lists this clonotype with many counts. This CDR3 is CASSYPSGGGDTQYF. The CDR3 DNA follows: TGTGCCAGCAGCTATCCTAGCGGGGGCGGGGATACGCAGTATTTT. The V and J genes are TRBV7-2 and TRBJ2-3, with TRBD2 matching 10 bases. V was clipped by 4 bases and J by 6 bases; unmatched bases: 7. This CDR3 is built from 15 residues. Germline V gives CDR1 SGHTA, CDR2 FQGNSA.

The table lists this clonotype with many counts. The chain has TRBV6-2 or TRBV6-3 and TRBJ2-6, with 7 bases identical to TRBD1. Germline loops: CDR1 MNHEY, CDR2 SVGEGT. Unmatched junction bases numbered 12, after V lost 5 bases and J lost 2 bases. The CDR3 has 18 residues. The CDR3 sequence is CASSRRGTGVTGANVLTF. CDR3 sequence (DNA): TGTGCCAGCAGTCGCAGGGGCACAGGGGTAACTGGGGCCAACGTCCTGACTTTC.

The chain recombines TRBV7-6 with TRBJ2-3, with D hard to call. V lost 1 base, J lost 4 bases, and 12 bases lay in between. CDR3 length equals 15 residues. Germline CDR1 is SGHVS and CDR2 is FNYEAQ. The CDR3 DNA sequence: TGTGCCAGCAGCTTAGGTCCCGACCCCGCAGATACGCAGTATTTT. It codes for CASSLGPDPADTQYF.

In its sample, this clonotype was seen many times. The chain's CDR3 is CSAADRARGETQYF. CDR3 DNA: TGCAGTGCCGCGGACAGGGCCCGCGGGGAGACCCAGTACTTC. The chain combines TRBV20-1 with TRBJ2-5; 8 positions agree with TRBD1. From germline, CDR1 is DFQATT and CDR2 SNEGSKA (reference sequence). J was trimmed by 5 bases and V by 6 bases; bases with no gene match: 11. The CDR3 runs 14 residues.